Presented here are 25 T cell receptor beta chains from one specimen sequenced in a study of shared clonotypes between healthy human individuals. Sequenced by immunoSEQ multiplex PCR; TCRdb stores in-frame clones only, minus some. Of about 1 million clones in the sample, about 80% were seen once. What was sequenced was memory CD4+ T cells sorted from blood. Subset here: CD45RA-negative fraction. The source of these receptors is a man aged 18 to 29 in good health.

CDR3 region: CAWSLGPDTEAFF. The DNA for the CDR3 is TGTGCCTGGAGTCTAGGACCGGACACTGAAGCTTTCTTT. The chain couples TRBV30 to TRBJ1-1, with D hard to call. The CDR3 is made up of 13 amino acids. The ends were cut back, 2 bases at V and 3 bases at J, with 10 bases in the middle. Germline CDR1 reads GTSNPN; CDR2 reads SVGIG (reference sequence).

In its sample, this clone was seen many times. Other DNA variants within this sample encode the same CDR3. The chain recombines TRBV30 with TRBJ2-1, with TRBD1 matching over 8 bases. The CDR3 loop spans 15 amino acids. CDR1 and CDR2 from the germline V gene are GTSNPN and SVGIG (reference sequence). The ends lost 1 base at V and 4 bases at J; junction bases unmatched: 6. The CDR3 sequence is CAWSGGQGLYNEQFF. The CDR3 DNA is TGTGCCTGGAGTGGAGGACAGGGCCTTTACAATGAGCAGTTCTTC.

The V and J genes are TRBV30 and TRBJ1-3; possibly TRBD1 for D (5 bases). The V end lost 7 bases, the J end lost 6 bases, and 16 bases lay between the germline ends. This CDR3 has 13 amino acids. Germline CDR1 reads GTSNPN; CDR2 reads SVGIG (reference sequence). CDR3 DNA sequence: TGTGCCTACGATGAAGGGGATAAAAACACCATATATTTT. Amino acid sequence: CAYDEGDKNTIYF.

This clone was observed many times. This chain joins TRBV9 and TRBJ1-5, with TRBD1 identical over 10 bases. The CDR3 consists of 16 residues. The trim removed 3 bases at V and 4 bases at J, leaving 7 bases unmatched. The germline V gene has CDR1 SGDLS and CDR2 YYNGEE. CDR3 sequence: CASSGGQGRENQPQHF. The CDR3 coding sequence is TGTGCCAGCAGCGGGGGACAGGGGAGGGAAAATCAGCCCCAGCATTTT. The full variable domain, in which reference TRBV9 and TRBJ1-5 provide the parts outside the CDR3, is DSGVTQTPKHLITATGQRVTLRCSPRSGDLSVYWYQQSLDQGLQFLIQYYNGEERAKGNILERFSAQQFPDLHSELNLSSLELGDSALYFCASSGGQGRENQPQHFGDGTRLSIL.

This clone was observed a single time. Because the CDR3's place on the DNA is in doubt, the DNA is left out and the CDR3 is given as listed by TCRdb. CDR3: CASSSSTESSYEQYF. V usage is TRBV27 and J usage is TRBJ2-7; whether TRBD1, the table's D call, matches the DNA was not checked. The V gene's germline CDR1 is MNHEY and CDR2 SMNVEV (reference sequence). The length of the CDR3 is 15 amino acids, counting both ends.

CDR3 DNA: TGTGCCAGCAGCTTTTCGGGGGGCAACGAGCAGTACTTC. Amino acids: CASSFSGGNEQYF. The chain employs TRBV7-9 and TRBJ2-7, with a tentative D call TRBD2 (7 bases). The germline V gene has CDR1 SEHNR and CDR2 FQNEAQ (reference sequence). V lost 3 bases and J lost 5, with 11 bases in between. This CDR3 has 13 residues.

The chain combines TRBV5-1 with TRBJ2-1; TRBD1 matches 7 bases. The V gene's germline CDR1 is SGHRS and CDR2 YFSETQ. This CDR3 spans 12 amino acids. V lost 4 bases, J lost 13 bases, and 8 bases stayed unmatched. The CDR3, as DNA: TGCGCCAGCAGCCCAACAGGGGTTGGCCAGTTCTTC. This sequence encodes CASSPTGVGQFF.

In regard to this clone: This CDR3 is also generated by other DNA sequences in the sample. The J gene is TRBJ2-2, the V gene TRBV20-1; no reliable D call. The V end was cut by 6 bases, the J end by 7 bases, with 9 bases between. The CDR3 totals 11 residues. CDR1 and CDR2 (germline): DFQATT, SNEGSKA (reference sequence). The CDR3 here is CSATQGGELFF. CDR3 DNA sequence: TGCAGTGCGACACAAGGCGGGGAGCTGTTTTTT.

Concerning this clone itself: A junction boundary mismatches the germline segment, possibly from a read error. The chain couples TRBV7-7 to TRBJ2-2; a possible D gene is TRBD1 (5 bases). In germline, CDR1 is SSHAT, CDR2 FNYEAQ (reference sequence). CDR3 size: 13 residues. CDR3 sequence: CASSSGWAGELFF. Written as DNA, the CDR3 is TGTGCTAGCAGCTCAGGGTGGGCCGGGGAGCTGTTTTTT.

The chain joins TRBV5-1 to TRBJ1-4; 7 bases fit TRBD1. The trim removed 3 bases at V and 4 bases at J, leaving 6 bases unmatched. CDR3 length: 15 residues. CDR1 SGHRS and CDR2 YFSETQ come from the germline V gene. The CDR3 bases are TGCGCCAGCAGCTGGCGGGACAGTGTTAATGAAAAACTGTTTTTT. Translated: CASSWRDSVNEKLFF.

The chain uses TRBV29-1 and TRBJ2-5, with a tentative D call TRBD2 (5 bases). CDR1 and CDR2 (germline): SQVTM, ANQGSEA. The CDR3 length is 12 residues. The V end lost 8 bases, the J end lost 5 bases, and 15 bases lay between the germline ends. CDR3 coding DNA: TGCAGCTCCCCGGGATACGGCGAGACCCAGTACTTC. It encodes CSSPGYGETQYF. Filled out from reference TRBV29-1 and TRBJ2-5, the complete variable domain reads SAVISQKPSRDICQRGTSLTIQCQVDSQVTMMFWYRQQPGQSLTLIATANQGSEATYESGFVIDKFPISRPNLTFSTLTVSNMSPEDSSIYLCSSPGYGETQYFGPGTRLLVL.

The chain is built from TRBV11-1 and TRBJ2-3, with D possibly TRBD1 on 5 matching bases. The CDR3 spans 15 residues. The V gene lost 1 base and the J gene lost 5 bases, with 13 bases spanning the gap. The V gene's germline CDR1 is SGHAT and CDR2 FQDESV (reference sequence). The CDR3 DNA is TGTGCCAGCAGCTTAGGACAGAGTTGGGTAGATACGCAGTATTTT. This codes for CASSLGQSWVDTQYF.

V and J are TRBV6-1 and TRBJ2-7, with D uncertain. This CDR3 comprises 14 residues. Germline lookup yields CDR1 MNHNS and CDR2 SASEGT. The V end lost 4 bases, the J end lost 0 bases, and 10 bases lay between the germline ends. Written as DNA, the CDR3 is TGTGCCAGCAGTGCGGGCCGGAGCTCCTACGAGCAGTACTTC. The encoded protein is CASSAGRSSYEQYF.

This clone turned up a few times. The rearrangement links TRBV28 to TRBJ2-7; no definite D call. V shed 8 bases and J shed 2 bases, with 10 bases lying between them. Germline V gene sequence: CDR1 MDHEN, CDR2 SYDVKM. This CDR3 spans 12 amino acids. The CDR3 nucleotides read TGTGCCAGCGCCGGTGGCACCTACGAGCAGTACTTC. Residues: CASAGGTYEQYF. Complete variable domain (other parts from reference TRBV28 and TRBJ2-7): DVKVTQSSRYLVKRTGEKVFLECVQDMDHENMFWYRQDPGLGLRLIYFSYDVKMKEKGDIPEGYSVSREKKERFSLILESASTNQTSMYLCASAGGTYEQYFGPGTRLTVT.

The chain is built from TRBV5-4 and TRBJ2-7, with TRBD1 identical over 10 bases. The CDR3 covers 15 residues. CDR1 SGHNT and CDR2 YYREEE come from the germline V gene (reference sequence). The junction had 6 bases not matched to a gene; V was cut back by 5 bases and J by 1 base. The CDR3 here is CASSFMDRGSYEQYF. The CDR3 DNA follows: TGTGCCAGCAGTTTCATGGACAGGGGGTCCTACGAGCAGTACTTC. Full variable domain (remainder filled in from reference TRBV5-4 and TRBJ2-7): ETGVTQSPTHLIKTRGQQVTLRCSSQSGHNTVSWYQQALGQGPQFIFQYYREEENGRGNFPPRFSGLQFPNYSSELNVNALELDDSALYLCASSFMDRGSYEQYFGPGTRLTVT.

The V call is TRBV9, the J call TRBJ2-7; D unresolved. Germline V CDR1 and CDR2: SGDLS, YYNGEE. V lost 0 bases and J 0 bases, leaving 10 bases between the germline ends. This CDR3 spans 15 amino acids. CDR3 nucleotides: TGTGCCAGCAGCGTAGCGGAGAAGAGCTCCTACGAGCAGTACTTC. This gives the protein CASSVAEKSSYEQYF.

The J gene is TRBJ1-2, the V gene TRBV6-1; no reliable D call. Looked up from germline, CDR1 is MNHNS and CDR2 is SASEGT. V lost 4 bases and J lost 1, with 4 bases in between. The length of the CDR3 is 12 residues. Written as DNA, the CDR3 is TGTGCCAGCAGTGTGGGTAACTATGGCTACACCTTC. This gives the protein CASSVGNYGYTF.

This clone occurred a few times. The V gene is TRBV6-6, the J gene TRBJ2-1, with 8 bases that match TRBD1. The length of the CDR3 is 15 residues. The germline V gene has CDR1 MNHNY and CDR2 SVGAGI (reference sequence). V was clipped by 6 bases and J by 5 bases; unmatched bases: 9. In nucleotides, the CDR3 is TGTGCCAGCAGAGACGGACAGGGCGGGCACAATGAGCAGTTCTTC. This translates into CASRDGQGGHNEQFF.

Only one count was recorded for this clone. This sequence joins TRBV2 and TRBJ2-2; 14 positions match TRBD2. V shed 6 bases, J shed 6 bases, and the junction held 0 bases outside the gene matches. This CDR3 has 14 amino acids. From germline, CDR1 is SNHLY and CDR2 FYNNEI. CDR3 sequence (DNA): TGTGCCAGCAGGGGACTAGCGGGAGCCGGGGAGCTGTTTTTT. This codes for CASRGLAGAGELFF.

This clone turned up a few times. V and J are TRBV30 and TRBJ1-1; possibly TRBD1 for D (6 bases). Trimming pared 5 bases from V and 6 bases from J, leaving 13 bases between. The CDR3 runs 12 residues. Germline assignment: CDR1 GTSNPN and CDR2 SVGIG (reference sequence). In nucleotides, the CDR3 is TGTGCCTGGTGCCGGGGGCCATCTGAAGCTTTCTTT. Amino acid sequence: CAWCRGPSEAFF. The complete variable domain, with remaining parts taken from reference TRBV30 and TRBJ1-1, reads SQTIHQWPATLVQPVGSPLSLECTVEGTSNPNLYWYRQAAGRGLQLLFYSVGIGQISSEVPQNLSASRPQDRQFILSSKKLLLSDSGFYLCAWCRGPSEAFFGQGTRLTVV.

This CDR3 is CASSIQAGGIYEQYF. For the CDR3, the DNA is TGTGCCAGTAGTATTCAGGCAGGGGGCATCTACGAGCAGTACTTC. J is TRBJ2-7 and V is TRBV19, with TRBD1 identical over 8 bases. CDR1 and CDR2 (germline): LNHDA, SQIVND (reference sequence). Trimming removed 3 bases from V and 3 bases from J; junction bases left unmatched: 7. The CDR3 extends over 15 amino acids. Full variable domain (outside the CDR3, taken from reference TRBV19 and TRBJ2-7): DGGITQSPKYLFRKEGQNVTLSCEQNLNHDAMYWYRQDPGQGLRLIYYSQIVNDFQKGDIAEGYSVSREKKESFPLTVTSAQKNPTAFYLCASSIQAGGIYEQYFGPGTRLTVT.

The rearrangement joins TRBV18 to TRBJ2-1; D might be TRBD1 or TRBD2, each matching 5 bases. The CDR3 has 14 residues. V was pared by 3 bases and J by 6 bases, with 12 bases between. CDR1 is KGHSH, CDR2 LQKENI, per germline. The CDR3 DNA sequence: TGTGCCAGCTCACCGGTCAGGGCGGGCAATGAGCAGTTCTTC. Translating gives CASSPVRAGNEQFF.

CDR3 region: CAWSLEGQPQHF. As DNA, the CDR3 is TGTGCCTGGAGCCTAGAGGGTCAGCCCCAGCATTTT. V usage is TRBV30 and J usage is TRBJ1-5; D call uncertain. This CDR3 contains 12 residues. Germline V gene sequence: CDR1 GTSNPN, CDR2 SVGIG (reference sequence). V shed 3 bases and J shed 6 bases, with 9 bases lying between them.

This rearrangement joins TRBV5-1 to TRBJ2-1; no clear D gene. Trimming took 0 bases from V and 0 from J, leaving 7 bases between them. Germline-derived CDR1 and CDR2 are SGHRS and YFSETQ. The length of the CDR3 is 15 residues. The CDR3: CASSLGSFSYNEQFF. DNA of the CDR3: TGCGCCAGCAGCTTGGGGTCGTTCTCCTACAATGAGCAGTTCTTC.

The chain combines TRBV5-4 with TRBJ2-3, with 13 positions matching TRBD2. Looked up from germline, CDR1 is SGHNT and CDR2 is YYREEE (reference sequence). CDR3 length: 17 amino acids. V trimming: 1 base; J trimming: 2 bases; junction bases outside the gene matches: 4. In nucleotides, the CDR3 is TGTGCCAGCAGCTTGAGACTAGCGGGGGGCGCCACAGATACGCAGTATTTT. Protein product: CASSLRLAGGATDTQYF.